This is a list of T cell receptor beta chains from one sample in a study of PD-1 blockade in classical Hodgkin lymphoma. Sequenced by immunoSEQ multiplex PCR; TCRdb stores in-frame clones only, minus some. The sample records around 21,000 clones, around 90% being singletons. Specimen: CD8+ T cells from blood, collected before the fourth cycle of nivolumab. The source is a human donor with classical Hodgkin lymphoma. CDR3s include the opening cysteine and the closing phenylalanine or tryptophan. The D gene is left open where the match is weak.

j_call | v_call | d_call | cdr3_nt | cdr3_aa
TRBJ2-1 | TRBV6-5 | TRBD2 | TGTGCCAGCAGTTACGGCCTAGCGGACTACAATGAGCAGTTCTTC | CASSYGLADYNEQFF
TRBJ2-7 | TRBV14 | NA | TGTGCCAGCAGCCAAGGCTGGGAGCAGTACTTC | CASSQGWEQYF
TRBJ1-2 | TRBV6-6 | NA | TGTGCCAGCAGTTACCCGTTGGGGGGCGCGGGCTACACCTTC | CASSYPLGGAGYTF
TRBJ2-2 | TRBV5-1 | NA | TGCGCCAGCAGCCCCTGGACTGCGAACACCGGGGAGCTGTTTTTT | CASSPWTANTGELFF
TRBJ2-6 | TRBV2 | TRBD1 | TGTGCCAGCAGCATAGACAGGGCCCTAACCTCTGGGGCCAACGTCCTGACTTTC | CASSIDRALTSGANVLTF
TRBJ1-1 | TRBV9 | NA | TGTGCCAGCAGCCCAGCGACCCGGTACACTGAAGCTTTCTTT | CASSPATRYTEAFF
TRBJ2-7 | TRBV4-1 | NA | TGCGCCAGCGGGGGCGCGGGGGCCTCCTACGAGCAGTACTTC | CASGGAGASYEQYF
TRBJ2-1 | TRBV4-1 | TRBD1 | TGCGCCAGCAGCCAAGATCCCCAGACAGGGGCAAGGAATGAGCAGTTCTTC | CASSQDPQTGARNEQFF
TRBJ2-7 | TRBV7-6 | NA | TGTGCCAGCAGCTTAGGGAAGGGACCAATCTACGAGCAGTACTTC | CASSLGKGPIYEQYF
TRBJ2-1 | TRBV28 | TRBD1 | TGTGCCAGCAGCCTAGGACAGGCTGTTTACAATGAGCAGTTCTTC | CASSLGQAVYNEQFF
TRBJ1-5 | TRBV27 | NA | TGTGCCAGCAGTCCAGACAGCCTTAGCAATCAGCCCCAGCATTTT | CASSPDSLSNQPQHF